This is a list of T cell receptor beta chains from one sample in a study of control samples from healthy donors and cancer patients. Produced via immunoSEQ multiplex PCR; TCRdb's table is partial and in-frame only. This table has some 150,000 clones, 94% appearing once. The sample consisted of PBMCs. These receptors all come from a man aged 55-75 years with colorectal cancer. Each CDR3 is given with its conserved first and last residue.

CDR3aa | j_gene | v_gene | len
CASSLERQGQIWGATGELFF | TRBJ2-2 | TRBV5-1 | 20
CASSLKQGITEAFF | TRBJ1-1 | TRBV7-9 | 14
CASKVSGSNYGYTF | TRBJ1-2 | TRBV19 | 14
CATSDFLGKDEQYF | TRBJ2-7 | TRBV24-1 | 14
CASSRGGTGYEQYF | TRBJ2-7 | TRBV6-5 | 14
CASSQDLRAGELFF | TRBJ2-2 | TRBV4-3 | 14
CASSYDGRNGYTF | TRBJ1-2 | TRBV6-2/TRBV6-3 | 13
CASSFSSGVAEQYF | TRBJ2-7 | TRBV7-2 | 14
CASTPEGFTNYGYTF | TRBJ1-2 | TRBV6-4 | 15
CASGLEGGPRETQYF | TRBJ2-5 | TRBV5-4 | 15
CASAGFRHYGYTF | TRBJ1-2 | TRBV27 | 13
CASSPIDRNTEAFF | TRBJ1-1 | TRBV18 | 14
CAWIPGLYNSPLHF | TRBJ1-6 | TRBV30 | 14
CASSLRIGQTILSYEQYF | TRBJ2-7 | TRBV27 | 18
CASSTGGEDQPQHF | TRBJ1-5 | TRBV24-1 | 14
CASSLRAQGEAFF | TRBJ1-1 | TRBV11-2 | 13
CASSGDRYGYTF | TRBJ1-2 | TRBV9 | 12
CASSYRTSGGSTDTQYF | TRBJ2-3 | TRBV6-2/TRBV6-3 | 17
CASSRRQTANTEAFF | TRBJ1-1 | TRBV19 | 15
CASSLQGAVGEQFF | TRBJ2-1 | TRBV7-2 | 14
CASSIERGAVDTQYF | TRBJ2-3 | TRBV19 | 15
CASRPTGNTIYF | TRBJ1-3 | TRBV12-3/TRBV12-4 | 12
CASSTGGFQPQHF | TRBJ1-5 | TRBV12-3/TRBV12-4 | 13
CASSRPSGGTDTQYF | TRBJ2-3 | TRBV3-1/TRBV3-2 | 15
CASSLTEINEKLFF | TRBJ1-4 | TRBV7-2 | 14
CASSVTGDSNQPQHF | TRBJ1-5 | TRBV2 | 15